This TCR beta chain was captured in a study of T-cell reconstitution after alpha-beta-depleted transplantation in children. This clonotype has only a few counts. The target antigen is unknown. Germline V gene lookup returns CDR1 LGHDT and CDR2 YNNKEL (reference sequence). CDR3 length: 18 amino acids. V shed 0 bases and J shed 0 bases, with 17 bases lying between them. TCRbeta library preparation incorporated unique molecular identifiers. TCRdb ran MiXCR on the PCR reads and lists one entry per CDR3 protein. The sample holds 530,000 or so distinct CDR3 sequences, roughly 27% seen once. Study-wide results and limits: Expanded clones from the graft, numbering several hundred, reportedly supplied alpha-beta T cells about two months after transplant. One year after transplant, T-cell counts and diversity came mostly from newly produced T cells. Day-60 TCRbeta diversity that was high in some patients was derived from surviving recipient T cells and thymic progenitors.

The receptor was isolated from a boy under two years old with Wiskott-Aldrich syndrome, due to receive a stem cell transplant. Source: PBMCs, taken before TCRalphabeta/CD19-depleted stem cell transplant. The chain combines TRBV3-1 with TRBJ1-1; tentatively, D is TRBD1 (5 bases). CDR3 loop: CASSQEGGKGRLNTEAFF. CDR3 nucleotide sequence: TGTGCCAGCAGCCAAGAGGGGGGAAAGGGGCGCCTGAACACTGAAGCTTTCTTT.